A selection of T cell receptor beta chains follows, all from one sample in a study of OX40 agonist ivuxolimab in advanced cancers. Profiled with immunoSEQ multiplex PCR; TCRdb holds only in-frame clones, not every one. The sample lists around 51,000 clones; around nine tenths were seen once. This sample comprised CD4+ or CD8+ T cells sorted from blood, obtained in a trial of the OX40 agonist ivuxolimab. Receptors originate from an adult with an advanced solid tumor such as melanoma, head and neck, liver or kidney cancer. The CDR3 runs from the conserved cysteine through the conserved F or W. A D gene is named only where the DNA matches it firmly. Some rows mark clone size as missing; the rest say once, few, many or name a class of expanded clone.

>TRBJ1-2|TRBV19|.|.
CASRDGYYGYTF
TGTGCCAGTAGGGACGGATACTATGGCTACACCTTC
>TRBJ1-1|TRBV7-2|.|.
CASSSSIRGGDTEAFF
TGTGCCAGCAGCTCCAGTATCAGGGGAGGGGACACTGAAGCTTTCTTT
>TRBJ2-3|TRBV28|.|TRBD2
CASSHQGLAGTDTQYF
TGTGCCAGCAGCCACCAGGGACTAGCTGGCACAGATACGCAGTATTTT
>TRBJ2-3|TRBV14|.|.
CASSQVVPISTDTQYF
TGTGCCAGCAGCCAAGTTGTTCCGATAAGCACAGATACGCAGTATTTT
>TRBJ1-2|TRBV7-8|once|TRBD1
CASSFGQARTF
TGTGCCAGCAGCTTCGGACAGGCGAGGACCTTC
>TRBJ2-7|TRBV30|.|.
CAWSPRTVISYEQYF
TGTGCCTGGAGTCCCCGGACAGTGATTTCCTACGAGCAGTACTTC
>TRBJ2-1|TRBV19|.|.
CASSRGAYNEQFF
TGTGCCAGTTCCCGAGGGGCCTACAATGAGCAGTTCTTC
>TRBJ1-1|TRBV20-1|.|.
CRGGNTEAFF
TGCAGGGGCGGGAACACTGAAGCTTTCTTT
>TRBJ1-3|TRBV7-9|.|.
CASSSDSPLTGNTIYF
TGTGCCAGCAGCTCCGACAGCCCGTTAACTGGAAACACCATATATTTT
>TRBJ1-3|TRBV11-1|.|.
CASSDRTSGQAGNTIYF
TGTGCCAGCAGCGACAGGACAAGCGGGCAAGCTGGAAACACCATATATTTT
>TRBJ1-2|TRBV29-1|.|.
CSVEDATVGRDGYTF
TGCAGCGTTGAAGATGCAACCGTCGGGAGAGATGGCTACACCTTC
>TRBJ2-7|TRBV30|.|TRBD1
CAWGRDRPYEQYF
TGTGCCTGGGGAAGGGACAGACCTTACGAGCAGTACTTC
>TRBJ2-2|TRBV6-1|.|.
CASTRALTNTGELFF
TGTGCCAGCACTAGAGCCTTAACGAACACCGGGGAGCTGTTTTTT
>TRBJ2-2|TRBV5-4|once|.
CASSRGLRGTGELFF
TGTGCCAGCAGCCGGGGGCTGCGAGGTACCGGGGAGCTGTTTTTT
>TRBJ1-5|TRBV28|few|.
CASGRQGSGQPQHF
TGTGCCAGCGGAAGGCAGGGGTCGGGACAGCCCCAGCATTTT
>TRBJ2-3|TRBV19|.|TRBD2
CASSMAGGDTQYF
TGTGCCAGTAGTATGGCGGGAGGGGATACGCAGTATTTT
>TRBJ2-7|TRBV28|.|.
CASTLRPSYEQYF
TGTGCCAGCACCCTGCGGCCTTCCTACGAGCAGTACTTC
>TRBJ2-7|TRBV7-9|.|.
CASSSGVVSYEQYF
TGTGCCAGCAGCTCGGGGGTGGTCTCCTACGAGCAGTACTTC
>TRBJ2-7|TRBV5-6|once|.
CASSLEPAGSYEQYF
TGTGCCAGCAGCTTGGAACCGGCAGGGTCCTACGAGCAGTACTTC
>TRBJ1-5|TRBV2|.|.
CASKGREPQPQHF
TGTGCCAGCAAGGGCAGGGAGCCCCAGCCCCAGCATTTT
>TRBJ2-1|TRBV28|.|.
CASKAYNEQFF
TGTGCCAGCAAGGCCTACAATGAGCAGTTCTTC
>TRBJ2-3|TRBV5-4|.|.
CASSLEVGGGPDTQYF
TGTGCCAGCAGCTTGGAGGTGGGAGGGGGCCCAGATACGCAGTATTTT
>TRBJ2-5|TRBV28|.|.
CASRSLETQYF
TGTGCCAGCAGATCCCTAGAGACCCAGTACTTC
>TRBJ2-7|TRBV5-1|.|TRBD2
CASSSTGTRSYEQYF
TGCGCCAGCAGCTCGACCGGGACTAGATCGTACGAGCAGTACTTC
>TRBJ2-4|TRBV7-2|.|TRBD1
CASSSWDRGINSIQYF
TGTGCCAGCAGCTCGTGGGACAGGGGTATCAATAGCATTCAGTACTTC
>TRBJ2-5|TRBV19|once|.
CASSTFTGYQETQYF
TGTGCCAGTAGTACCTTCACAGGGTACCAAGAGACCCAGTACTTC
>TRBJ2-5|TRBV5-1|once|.
CASRLGGPQETQYF
TGCGCCAGCCGCCTTGGGGGGCCCCAAGAGACCCAGTACTTC
>TRBJ1-2|TRBV27|.|.
CASSLYPDRGLGGYTF
TGTGCCAGCAGTTTATACCCGGACAGAGGCTTGGGAGGCTACACCTTC
>TRBJ1-5|TRBV19|.|.
CASSNRINQPQHF
TGTGCCAGTAGTAACAGGATCAATCAGCCCCAGCATTTT
>TRBJ2-5|TRBV25-1|.|.
CASSESRQQYQETQYF
TGTGCCAGCAGTGAGAGTCGACAGCAGTACCAAGAGACCCAGTACTTC
>TRBJ2-7|TRBV6-5|.|TRBD2
CASSGLAGPHEQYF
TGTGCCAGCAGTGGACTAGCGGGACCCCACGAGCAGTACTTC
>TRBJ2-3|TRBV6-5|.|.
CASSFDTDTQYF
TGTGCCAGCAGTTTTGACACGGATACGCAGTATTTT
>TRBJ1-1|TRBV11-2|.|.
CASSLFGLVGGDTEAFF
TGTGCCAGCAGCTTATTTGGGTTGGTGGGCGGTGACACTGAAGCTTTCTTT
>TRBJ1-5|TRBV7-2|.|.
CASSLSPFNQPQHF
TGTGCCAGCAGCCTTAGTCCGTTCAATCAGCCCCAGCATTTT
>TRBJ2-7|TRBV6-1|.|.
CASSEQGLGQYF
TGTGCCAGCAGTGAACAGGGTCTCGGACAGTACTTC
>TRBJ2-3|TRBV11-3|.|.
CASSLVGDTQYF
TGTGCCAGCAGCTTAGTCGGCGATACGCAGTATTTT
>TRBJ2-3|TRBV30|.|.
CAWSKFPPTDTQYF
TGTGCCTGGAGTAAGTTTCCACCAACAGATACGCAGTATTTT
>TRBJ2-7|TRBV19|.|.
CASSIDGRGYEQYF
TGTGCCAGTAGTATAGATGGAAGGGGTTACGAGCAGTACTTC
>TRBJ2-7|TRBV7-8|.|.
CASSYSSGPNNYEQYF
TGTGCCAGCAGCTACTCTTCGGGCCCAAATAACTACGAGCAGTACTTC